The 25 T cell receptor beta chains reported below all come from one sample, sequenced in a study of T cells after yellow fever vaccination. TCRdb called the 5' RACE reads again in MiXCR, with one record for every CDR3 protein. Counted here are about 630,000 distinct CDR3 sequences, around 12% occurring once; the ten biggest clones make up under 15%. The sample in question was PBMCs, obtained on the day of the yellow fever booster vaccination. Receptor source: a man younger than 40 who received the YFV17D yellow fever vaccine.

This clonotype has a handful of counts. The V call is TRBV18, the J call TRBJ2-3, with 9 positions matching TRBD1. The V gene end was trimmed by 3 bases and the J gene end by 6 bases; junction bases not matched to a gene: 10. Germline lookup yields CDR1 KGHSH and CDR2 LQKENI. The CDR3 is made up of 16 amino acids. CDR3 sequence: CASSPQRTGERDTQYF. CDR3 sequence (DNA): TGTGCCAGCTCACCCCAACGGACAGGGGAGCGGGATACGCAGTATTTT.

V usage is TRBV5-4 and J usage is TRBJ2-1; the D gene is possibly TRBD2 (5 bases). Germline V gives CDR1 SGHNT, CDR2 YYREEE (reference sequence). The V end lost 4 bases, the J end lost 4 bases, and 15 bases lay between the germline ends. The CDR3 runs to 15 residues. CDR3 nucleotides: TGTGCCAGCAGCCCTAAGGGAGTAGGGTACAATGAGCAGTTCTTC. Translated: CASSPKGVGYNEQFF.

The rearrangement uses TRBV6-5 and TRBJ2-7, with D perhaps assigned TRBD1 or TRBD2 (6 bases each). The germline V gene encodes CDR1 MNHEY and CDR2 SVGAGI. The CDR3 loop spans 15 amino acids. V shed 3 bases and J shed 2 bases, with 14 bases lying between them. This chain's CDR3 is CASSYEGGQAYEQYF. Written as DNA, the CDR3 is TGTGCCAGCAGTTATGAGGGGGGCCAGGCCTACGAGCAGTACTTC.

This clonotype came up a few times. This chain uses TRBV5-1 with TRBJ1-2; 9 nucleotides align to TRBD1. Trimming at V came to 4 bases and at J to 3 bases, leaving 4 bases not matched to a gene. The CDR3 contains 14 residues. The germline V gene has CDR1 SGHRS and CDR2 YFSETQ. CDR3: CASSPRDRDYGYTF. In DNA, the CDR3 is TGCGCCAGCAGCCCCCGGGACAGGGACTATGGCTACACCTTC.

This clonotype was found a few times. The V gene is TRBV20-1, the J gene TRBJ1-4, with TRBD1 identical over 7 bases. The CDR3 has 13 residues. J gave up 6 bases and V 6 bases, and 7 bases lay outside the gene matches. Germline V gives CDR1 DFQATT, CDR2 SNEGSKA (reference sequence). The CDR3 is CSAPTGRDEKLFF. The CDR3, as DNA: TGCAGTGCACCGACAGGGAGGGATGAAAAACTGTTTTTT.

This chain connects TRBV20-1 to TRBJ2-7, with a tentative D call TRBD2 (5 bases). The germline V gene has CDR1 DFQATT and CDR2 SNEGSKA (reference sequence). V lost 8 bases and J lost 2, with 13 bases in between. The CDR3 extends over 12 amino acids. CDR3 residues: CSLGELPYEQYF. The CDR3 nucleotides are TGCAGTCTCGGGGAACTTCCCTACGAGCAGTACTTC.

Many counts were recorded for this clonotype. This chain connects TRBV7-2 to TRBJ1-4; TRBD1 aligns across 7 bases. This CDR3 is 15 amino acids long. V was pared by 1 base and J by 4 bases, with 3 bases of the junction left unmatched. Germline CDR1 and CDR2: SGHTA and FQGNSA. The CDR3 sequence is CASSLVAGGNEKLFF. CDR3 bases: TGTGCCAGCAGCTTAGTGGCAGGGGGTAATGAAAAACTGTTTTTT.

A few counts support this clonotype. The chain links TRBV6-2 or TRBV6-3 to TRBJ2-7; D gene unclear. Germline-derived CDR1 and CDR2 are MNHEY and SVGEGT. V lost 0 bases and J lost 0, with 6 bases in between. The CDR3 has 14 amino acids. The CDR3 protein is CASSYSTFSYEQYF. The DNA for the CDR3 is TGTGCCAGCAGTTACTCGACTTTCTCCTACGAGCAGTACTTC.

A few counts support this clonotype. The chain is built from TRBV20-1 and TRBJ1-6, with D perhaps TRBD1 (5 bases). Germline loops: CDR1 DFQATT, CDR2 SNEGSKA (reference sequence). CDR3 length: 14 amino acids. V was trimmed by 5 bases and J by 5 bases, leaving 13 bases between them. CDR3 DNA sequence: TGCAGTGCTGTCTCCGGGACCAATAATTCACCCCTCCACTTT. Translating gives CSAVSGTNNSPLHF.

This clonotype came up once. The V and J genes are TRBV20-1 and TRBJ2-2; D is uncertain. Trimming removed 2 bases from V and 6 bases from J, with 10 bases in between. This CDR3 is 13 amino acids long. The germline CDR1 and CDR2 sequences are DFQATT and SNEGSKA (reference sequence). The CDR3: CSARLGDAGELFF. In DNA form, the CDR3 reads TGCAGTGCTAGACTGGGTGACGCCGGGGAGCTGTTTTTT.

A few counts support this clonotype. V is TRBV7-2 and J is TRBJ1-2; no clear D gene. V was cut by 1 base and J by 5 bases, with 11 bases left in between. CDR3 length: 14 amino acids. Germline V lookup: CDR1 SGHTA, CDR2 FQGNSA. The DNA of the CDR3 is TGTGCCAGCAGCTTAGTCTCACTGATATATGGCTACACCTTC. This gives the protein CASSLVSLIYGYTF.

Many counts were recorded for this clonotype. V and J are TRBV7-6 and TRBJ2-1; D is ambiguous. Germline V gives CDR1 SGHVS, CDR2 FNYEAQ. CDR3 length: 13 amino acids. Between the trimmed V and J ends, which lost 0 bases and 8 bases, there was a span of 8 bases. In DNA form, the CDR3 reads TGTGCCAGCAGCTTAGCTTTGGGTGATGAGCAGTTCTTC. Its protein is CASSLALGDEQFF.

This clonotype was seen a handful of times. As DNA, the CDR3 is TGTGCCAGCAGTTACTCGGTAGAAAGCACAGATACGCAGTATTTT. This encodes CASSYSVESTDTQYF. This chain connects TRBV6-5 to TRBJ2-3; D is ambiguous. V was trimmed by 0 bases and J by 0 bases, leaving 7 bases between them. The CDR3 is 15 residues long. Germline V CDR1 and CDR2: MNHEY, SVGAGI.

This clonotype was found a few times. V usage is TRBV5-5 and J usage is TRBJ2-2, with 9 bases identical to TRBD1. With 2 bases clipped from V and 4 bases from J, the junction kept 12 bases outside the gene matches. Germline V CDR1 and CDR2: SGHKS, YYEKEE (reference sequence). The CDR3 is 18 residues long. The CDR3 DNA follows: TGTGCCAGCAGCTTTGAACAGGGGGCCATCCTTTCCACCGGGGAGCTGTTTTTT. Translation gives CASSFEQGAILSTGELFF.

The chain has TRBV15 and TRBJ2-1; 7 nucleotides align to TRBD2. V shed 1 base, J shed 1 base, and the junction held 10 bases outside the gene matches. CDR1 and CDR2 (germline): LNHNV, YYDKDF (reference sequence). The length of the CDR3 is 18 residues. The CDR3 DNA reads TGTGCCACCAGCAGAGTCCCTAAGGGGCGGGAGTCCTACAATGAGCAGTTCTTC. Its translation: CATSRVPKGRESYNEQFF.

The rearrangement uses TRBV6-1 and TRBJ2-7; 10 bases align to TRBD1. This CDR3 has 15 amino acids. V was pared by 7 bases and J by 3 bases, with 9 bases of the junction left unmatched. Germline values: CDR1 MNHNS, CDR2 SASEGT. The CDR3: CASIDRDRGIYEQYF. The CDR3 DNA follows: TGTGCCAGCATAGACCGGGACAGGGGTATCTACGAGCAGTACTTC.

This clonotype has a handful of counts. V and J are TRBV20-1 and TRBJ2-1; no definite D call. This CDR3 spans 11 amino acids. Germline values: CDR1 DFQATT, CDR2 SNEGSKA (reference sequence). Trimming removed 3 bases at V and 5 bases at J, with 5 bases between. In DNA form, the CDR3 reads TGCAGTGCTAGGATGGACAATGAGCAGTTCTTC. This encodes CSARMDNEQFF.

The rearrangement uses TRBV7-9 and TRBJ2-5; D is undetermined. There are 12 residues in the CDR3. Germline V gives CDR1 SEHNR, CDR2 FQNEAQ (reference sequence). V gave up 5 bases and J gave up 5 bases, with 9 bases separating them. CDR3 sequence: CASSPQAETQYF. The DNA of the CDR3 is TGTGCCAGCAGCCCCCAAGCGGAGACCCAGTACTTC.

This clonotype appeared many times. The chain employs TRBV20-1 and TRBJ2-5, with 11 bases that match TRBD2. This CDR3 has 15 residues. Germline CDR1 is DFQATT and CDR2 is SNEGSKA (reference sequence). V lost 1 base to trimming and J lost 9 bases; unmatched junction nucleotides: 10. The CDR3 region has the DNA TGCAGTGCTAGAGGTTCACTAGCGGGAGTTGGGTCCCAGTACTTC. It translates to CSARGSLAGVGSQYF.

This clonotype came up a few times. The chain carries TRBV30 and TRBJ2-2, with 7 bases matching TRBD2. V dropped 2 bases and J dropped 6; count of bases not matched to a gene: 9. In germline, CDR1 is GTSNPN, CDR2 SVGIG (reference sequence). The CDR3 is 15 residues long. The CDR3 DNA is TGTGCCTGGAGTCCCTTAGGGAGCGGGGCCGGGGAGCTGTTTTTT. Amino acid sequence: CAWSPLGSGAGELFF.

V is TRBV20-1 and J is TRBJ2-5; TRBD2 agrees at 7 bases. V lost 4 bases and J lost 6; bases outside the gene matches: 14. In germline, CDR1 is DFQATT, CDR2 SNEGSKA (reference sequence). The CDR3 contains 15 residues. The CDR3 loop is CSANGARGVVKTQYF. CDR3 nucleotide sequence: TGCAGTGCTAACGGAGCACGGGGGGTAGTGAAGACCCAGTACTTC.

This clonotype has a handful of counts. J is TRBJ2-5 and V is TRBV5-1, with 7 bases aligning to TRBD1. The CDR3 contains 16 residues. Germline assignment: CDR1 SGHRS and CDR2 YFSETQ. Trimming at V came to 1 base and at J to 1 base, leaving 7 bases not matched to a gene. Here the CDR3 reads CASSLTPGTAQETQYF. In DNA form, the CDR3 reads TGCGCCAGCAGCTTGACACCCGGGACAGCCCAAGAGACCCAGTACTTC.

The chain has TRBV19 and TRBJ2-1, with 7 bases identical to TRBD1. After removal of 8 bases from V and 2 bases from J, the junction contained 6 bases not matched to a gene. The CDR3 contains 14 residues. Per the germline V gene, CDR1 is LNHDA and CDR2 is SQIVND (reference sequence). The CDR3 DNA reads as TGTGCCAGTGGAGACAGGGAAGCCTACAATGAGCAGTTCTTC. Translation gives CASGDREAYNEQFF.

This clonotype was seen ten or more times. The DNA for the CDR3 is TGTGCCAGCAGCTCGACTAGCGGGCAGTACAATGAGCAGTTCTTC. Translation gives CASSSTSGQYNEQFF. V usage is TRBV7-2 and J usage is TRBJ2-1; 10 bases fit TRBD2. The germline CDR1 and CDR2 sequences are SGHTA and FQGNSA. This CDR3 has 15 residues. The trim removed 4 bases at V and 4 bases at J, leaving 4 bases unmatched.

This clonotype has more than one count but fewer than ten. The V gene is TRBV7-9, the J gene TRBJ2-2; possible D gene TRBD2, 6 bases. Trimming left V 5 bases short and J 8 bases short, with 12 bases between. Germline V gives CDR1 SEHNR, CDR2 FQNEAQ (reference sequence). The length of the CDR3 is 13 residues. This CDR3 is CASSDTGLGELFF. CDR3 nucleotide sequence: TGTGCCAGCAGCGACACCGGACTAGGGGAGCTGTTTTTT.